This entry lists 2 T cell receptor beta chains sequenced from one sample in a study of T cells in Graves' hyperthyroidism and ophthalmopathy. Amplification of TCR beta CDR3 regions was performed using RNA transcripts as template. The primer set for the first-round RT-PCR of the TCR CDR3 was HTBI. TCRdb re-called the multiplex PCR reads with MiXCR, one entry per CDR3 protein. The sample lists around 700,000 distinct CDR3 sequences, approximately 18% occurring once. Sequencing was done on a sample of blood. These receptors originate from a woman in her fifties or sixties with Graves' hyperthyroidism that later progressed to Graves' ophthalmopathy.

This clonotype was recorded at least ten times. CDR3 loop: CASKVGETQYF. The CDR3 nucleotides read TGTGCCAGCAAAGTTGGAGAGACCCAGTACTTC. The rearrangement joins TRBV2 to TRBJ2-5, with unresolved D. Per the germline V gene, CDR1 is SNHLY and CDR2 is FYNNEI. The CDR3 is 11 residues long. The ends were cut back, 7 bases at V and 4 bases at J, with 7 bases in the middle.

This clonotype showed up many times. The J gene is TRBJ2-1, the V gene TRBV18; 8 nucleotides align to TRBD2. V trimming: 1 base; J trimming: 5 bases; junction bases outside the gene matches: 4. CDR3 length equals 15 residues. Germline assignment: CDR1 KGHSH and CDR2 LQKENI. As DNA, the CDR3 is TGTGCCAGCTCACCACGGAGCGGGGGTAACAATGAGCAGTTCTTC. Translating gives CASSPRSGGNNEQFF.